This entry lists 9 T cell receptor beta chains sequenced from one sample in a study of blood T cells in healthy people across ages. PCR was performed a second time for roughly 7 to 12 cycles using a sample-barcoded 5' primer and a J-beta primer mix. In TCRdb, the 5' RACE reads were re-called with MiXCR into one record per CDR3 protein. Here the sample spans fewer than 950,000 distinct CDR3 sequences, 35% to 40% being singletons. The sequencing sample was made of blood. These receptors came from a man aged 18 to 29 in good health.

The CDR3 spells CATSRGFTYEQYF. As DNA, the CDR3 is TGTGCCACTTCTAGGGGTTTTACCTACGAGCAGTACTTC. The chain combines TRBV27 with TRBJ2-7; D perhaps matches TRBD1 (5 bases). CDR3 length: 13 residues. Germline-derived CDR1 and CDR2 are MNHEY and SMNVEV (reference sequence). The germline V and J ends were trimmed by 10 bases and 2 bases, with 15 bases remaining between them.

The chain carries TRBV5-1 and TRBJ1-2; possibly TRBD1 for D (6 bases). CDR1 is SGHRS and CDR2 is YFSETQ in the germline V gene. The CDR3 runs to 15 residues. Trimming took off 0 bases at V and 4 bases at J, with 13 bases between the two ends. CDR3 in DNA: TGCGCCAGCAGCTTGGGTACAGGGCTGGCCTATGGCTACACCTTC. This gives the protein CASSLGTGLAYGYTF.

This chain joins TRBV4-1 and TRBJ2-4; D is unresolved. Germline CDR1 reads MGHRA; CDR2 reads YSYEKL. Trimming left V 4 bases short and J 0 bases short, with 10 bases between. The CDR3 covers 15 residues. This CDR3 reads CASSPVRGAKNIQYF. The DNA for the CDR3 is TGCGCCAGCAGCCCAGTGCGCGGAGCCAAAAACATTCAGTACTTC.

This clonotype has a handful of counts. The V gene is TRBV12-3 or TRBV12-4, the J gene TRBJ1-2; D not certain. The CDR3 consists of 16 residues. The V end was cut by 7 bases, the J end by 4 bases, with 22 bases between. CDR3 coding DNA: TGTGCCAGCAAACCCCGGGGAGATCCTTCCAGCTATGGCTACACCTTC. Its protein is CASKPRGDPSSYGYTF.

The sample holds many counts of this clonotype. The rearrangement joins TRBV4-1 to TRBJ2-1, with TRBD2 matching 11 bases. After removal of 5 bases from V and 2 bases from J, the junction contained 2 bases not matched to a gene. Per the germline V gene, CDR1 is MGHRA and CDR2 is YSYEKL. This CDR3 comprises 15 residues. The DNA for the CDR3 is TGCGCCAGCAGCTCGACTAGCGGGGCCTACAATGAGCAGTTCTTC. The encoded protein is CASSSTSGAYNEQFF.

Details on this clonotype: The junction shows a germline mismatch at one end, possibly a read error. The CDR3 DNA follows: TGTGCCGGGAGCGCCGGGGGCCCCCAGTACTTC. Protein product: CAGSAGGPQYF. The J gene is TRBJ2-4, the V gene TRBV30; D may be TRBD1 or TRBD2 (6 bases each). The germline gives CDR1 GTSNPN, CDR2 SVGIG (reference sequence). The CDR3 consists of 11 residues.

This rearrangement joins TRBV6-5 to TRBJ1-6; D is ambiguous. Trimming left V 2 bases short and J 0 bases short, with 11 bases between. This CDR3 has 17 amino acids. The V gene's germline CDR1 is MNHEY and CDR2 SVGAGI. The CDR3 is CASSYHWVTSYNSPLHF. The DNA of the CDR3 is TGTGCCAGCAGTTACCACTGGGTTACCTCCTATAATTCACCCCTCCACTTT.

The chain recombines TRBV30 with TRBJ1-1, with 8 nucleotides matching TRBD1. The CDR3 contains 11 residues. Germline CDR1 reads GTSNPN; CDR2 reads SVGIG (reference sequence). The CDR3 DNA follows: TGTGCTGACAGGGGCTCCACGGAAGCTTTCTTT. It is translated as CADRGSTEAFF.

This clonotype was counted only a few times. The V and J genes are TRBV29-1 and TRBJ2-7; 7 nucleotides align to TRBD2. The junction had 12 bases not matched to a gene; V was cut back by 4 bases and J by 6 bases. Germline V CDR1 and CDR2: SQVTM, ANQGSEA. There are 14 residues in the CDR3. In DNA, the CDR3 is TGCAGCGTTGTTAAGGGAAGCGGGATTAGCGAGCAGTACTTC. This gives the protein CSVVKGSGISEQYF.